These 29 T cell receptor beta chains share one sample of origin, sequenced in a study of lymphopenia after photon versus proton radiotherapy. Clones were read by immunoSEQ multiplex PCR, and TCRdb kept only the in-frame ones, dropping some. The sample carries 20,000 to 25,000 clones, more than 75% recorded once. The sample in question was peripheral blood, obtained from a patient treated with photon-based radiotherapy. Receptors were obtained from a man in his forties with gastric cancer.

This clone appeared once. CDR3 in DNA: TGTGCCAGCTCACTCGACAGGGAAGAGACCCAGTACTTC. Its translation is CASSLDREETQYF. The rearrangement links TRBV18 to TRBJ2-5; TRBD1 agrees at 7 bases. The germline gives CDR1 KGHSH, CDR2 LQKENI. With 4 bases clipped from V and 3 bases from J, the junction kept 2 bases outside the gene matches. This CDR3 spans 13 amino acids.

The V call is TRBV7-3, the J call TRBJ2-2, with TRBD1 matching over 10 bases. V dropped 5 bases and J dropped 2; count of bases not matched to a gene: 8. The CDR3 extends over 17 amino acids. From germline, CDR1 is SGHTA and CDR2 FQGTGA. CDR3 DNA sequence: TGTGCCAGCAGCATACCGGGACAGGGGTCAAACACCGGGGAGCTGTTTTTT. Residues: CASSIPGQGSNTGELFF.

The chain has TRBV5-1 and TRBJ1-6; 7 bases are a match to TRBD1. From germline, CDR1 is SGHRS and CDR2 YFSETQ. This CDR3 spans 15 amino acids. J lost 6 bases, V lost 4 bases, and 7 bases had no gene match. The CDR3 bases are TGCGCCAGCAGCCATCGGACAGGCGGTAATTCACCCCTCCACTTT. Translation gives CASSHRTGGNSPLHF. The full variable domain, its missing parts supplied by reference TRBV5-1 and TRBJ1-6, is KAGVTQTPRYLIKTRGQQVTLSCSPISGHRSVSWYQQTPGQGLQFLFEYFSETQRNKGNFPGRFSGRQFSNSRSEMNVSTLELGDSALYLCASSHRTGGNSPLHFGNGTRLTVT.

V gene TRBV30 combines with J gene TRBJ1-3; 8 bases align to TRBD1. Per germline, CDR1 GTSNPN and CDR2 SVGIG (reference sequence). Trimming cost V 1 base and J 8 bases; bases outside gene matches: 4. The CDR3 covers 13 residues. For the CDR3, the DNA is TGTGCCTGGAGTGGGCAGGGGGCCTACACCATATATTTT. Its protein product is CAWSGQGAYTIYF.

This clone has more than one count but fewer than ten. The chain combines TRBV11-3 with TRBJ2-1, with D perhaps being TRBD1 or TRBD2 (5 bases each). With 5 bases removed from V and 6 bases from J, the gap between germline ends came to 11 bases. The CDR3 has 13 residues. The germline CDR1 and CDR2 sequences are SGHNT and YENEEA. Written as DNA, the CDR3 is TGTGCCAGCAGCCTGAGGGGTCGCAATGAGCAGTTCTTC. This encodes CASSLRGRNEQFF.

V usage is TRBV18 and J usage is TRBJ2-2; D perhaps matches TRBD1 (6 bases). CDR3 length: 15 amino acids. Trimming pared 3 bases from V and 1 base from J, leaving 9 bases between. Germline CDR1 reads KGHSH; CDR2 reads LQKENI. This CDR3 reads CASSPKQGNTGELFF. CDR3 sequence (DNA): TGTGCCAGCTCACCGAAACAGGGGAACACCGGGGAGCTGTTTTTT.

The V gene is TRBV7-2, the J gene TRBJ1-3; D may be TRBD1 (6 bases). CDR1 SGHTA and CDR2 FQGNSA come from the germline V gene. The CDR3 is made up of 15 amino acids. With 1 base removed from V and 2 bases from J, the gap between germline ends came to 9 bases. CDR3 DNA sequence: TGTGCCAGCAGCTTAGTAGGGGGGACTGGAAACACCATATATTTT. Protein: CASSLVGGTGNTIYF.

The chain's CDR3 is CASSSSGLYEQYF. For the CDR3, the DNA is TGTGCCAGCAGCTCATCGGGACTTTACGAGCAGTACTTC. J is TRBJ2-7 and V is TRBV6-5; tentatively, D is TRBD2 (6 bases). CDR3 size: 13 residues. Trimming took off 6 bases at V and 4 bases at J, with 13 bases between the two ends. From germline, CDR1 is MNHEY and CDR2 SVGAGI.

This clone is labeled medium-sized. The chain links TRBV7-2 to TRBJ2-3; D call uncertain. The CDR3 has 14 residues. The germline gives CDR1 SGHTA, CDR2 FQGNSA. V lost 1 base, J lost 14 bases, and 19 bases lay in between. CDR3 DNA sequence: TGTGCCAGCAGCTTAGGGAACCCCACTCTTCGGCTGTATTTT. Translation gives CASSLGNPTLRLYF.

The chain is built from TRBV6-1 and TRBJ2-1, with D perhaps matching TRBD1 (5 bases). Germline values: CDR1 MNHNS, CDR2 SASEGT. Trimming removed 6 bases at V and 5 bases at J, with 14 bases between. This CDR3 spans 14 amino acids. CDR3 in DNA: TGTGCCAGCAGCCCGTGGGGCTTGGACAATGAGCAGTTCTTC. Translation: CASSPWGLDNEQFF.

The rearrangement uses TRBV12-5 and TRBJ2-6, with D hard to call. Germline V gene data show CDR1 as LGHNT and CDR2 as FRNRAP. This CDR3 comprises 11 residues. V was shortened by 6 bases and J by 5 bases, with 2 bases between the two germline ends. The CDR3, as DNA: TGTGCTAGTGGCAGGGCCAACGTCCTGACTTTC. Residues: CASGRANVLTF. The full variable domain, completed using reference TRBV12-5 and TRBJ2-6, is DARVTQTPRHKVTEMGQEVTMRCQPILGHNTVFWYRQTMMQGLELLAYFRNRAPLDDSGMPKDRFSAEMPDATLATLKIQPSEPRDSAVYFCASGRANVLTFGAGSRLTVL.

This clone has only one observation. The V gene is TRBV12-5, the J gene TRBJ2-7; TRBD2 matches 8 bases. CDR1 and CDR2 from the germline V gene are LGHNT and FRNRAP. This CDR3 is built from 15 residues. Trimming removed 5 bases from V and 3 bases from J; junction bases left unmatched: 9. In nucleotides, the CDR3 is TGTGCTAGTGGTGGGTCCCCCGGGGGGGTCTACGAGCAGTACTTC. Translation: CASGGSPGGVYEQYF. Supplemented by reference TRBV12-5 and TRBJ2-7, the full variable domain reads DARVTQTPRHKVTEMGQEVTMRCQPILGHNTVFWYRQTMMQGLELLAYFRNRAPLDDSGMPKDRFSAEMPDATLATLKIQPSEPRDSAVYFCASGGSPGGVYEQYFGPGTRLTVT.

The rearrangement joins TRBV6-5 to TRBJ1-4, with 9 bases that match TRBD1. The germline V gene encodes CDR1 MNHEY and CDR2 SVGAGI. The CDR3 is made up of 14 amino acids. Trimming removed 4 bases from V and 7 bases from J; junction bases left unmatched: 4. CDR3 sequence (DNA): TGTGCCAGCAGTTGGGGACAGGGCCCTGAAAAACTGTTTTTT. Translated, it gives CASSWGQGPEKLFF.

This clone was seen only a few times. V and J are TRBV6-5 and TRBJ1-3, with TRBD1 as a possible D gene (5 bases). Deletions cut 6 bases from V and 0 bases from J, with 12 bases between. Germline CDR1 is MNHEY and CDR2 is SVGAGI. This CDR3 is built from 15 residues. CDR3: CASRGRGLSGNTIYF. CDR3 nucleotide sequence: TGTGCCAGCAGGGGGCGAGGGCTCTCTGGAAACACCATATATTTT.

The rearrangement uses TRBV4-3 and TRBJ1-3; weak D call: TRBD1 (6 bases). Trimming shortened V by 3 bases and J by 10 bases, and 19 bases separated the two germline ends. The CDR3 length is 15 residues. Germline loops: CDR1 LGHNA, CDR2 YSLEER. The CDR3 region is CASSQDSDSVYTIYF. The DNA of the CDR3 is TGCGCCAGCAGCCAGGACAGTGATTCTGTATATACCATATATTTT.

The chain is built from TRBV5-1 and TRBJ1-2; 7 bases are shared with TRBD1. This CDR3 spans 15 amino acids. V lost 0 bases, J lost 1 base, and 3 bases stayed unmatched. The V gene's germline CDR1 is SGHRS and CDR2 YFSETQ. The CDR3 is CASSLGGTDNYGYTF. The CDR3 nucleotides read TGCGCCAGCAGCTTGGGCGGGACAGATAACTATGGCTACACCTTC.

The genes are TRBV2 and TRBJ2-5, with D perhaps being TRBD1 or TRBD2 (6 bases each). Germline V gives CDR1 SNHLY, CDR2 FYNNEI. The ends were cut back, 8 bases at V and 9 bases at J, with 16 bases in the middle. This CDR3 is 12 amino acids long. CDR3: CASGGGQGAQYF. DNA for the CDR3: TGTGCCAGCGGAGGGGGACAAGGGGCCCAGTACTTC.

The chain couples TRBV28 to TRBJ1-2; D might be TRBD1 (5 bases). Trimming removed 9 bases from V and 3 bases from J, with 14 bases in between. In germline, CDR1 is MDHEN, CDR2 SYDVKM. The CDR3 extends over 13 amino acids. This CDR3 reads CASQGYVDYGYTF. The CDR3 DNA reads as TGTGCCAGTCAGGGATATGTAGACTATGGCTACACCTTC.

The gene calls are TRBV30 and TRBJ2-2, with 8 nucleotides matching TRBD2. The CDR3 has 15 residues. The V gene's germline CDR1 is GTSNPN and CDR2 SVGIG (reference sequence). V shed 2 bases, J shed 4 bases, and the junction held 6 bases outside the gene matches. Written as DNA, the CDR3 is TGTGCCTGGAGTTTAGCGGGGACTTTCACCGGGGAGCTGTTTTTT. Residues: CAWSLAGTFTGELFF.

The gene calls are TRBV11-3 and TRBJ2-1; unclear D gene. V was shortened by 0 bases and J by 10 bases, with 7 bases between the two germline ends. The CDR3 runs to 12 residues. The germline gives CDR1 SGHNT, CDR2 YENEEA. CDR3 residues: CASSLDQEEQFF. The DNA for the CDR3 is TGTGCCAGCAGCTTAGATCAAGAGGAGCAGTTCTTC.

V and J are TRBV4-2 and TRBJ1-1, with TRBD1 matching 8 bases. Germline V gene data show CDR1 as LGHNA and CDR2 as YNFKEQ. V lost 8 bases and J lost 3; bases outside the gene matches: 5. This CDR3 has 13 residues. The CDR3 loop is CASLGQEDTEAFF. The CDR3 nucleotides read TGTGCCAGCCTGGGACAGGAGGACACTGAAGCTTTCTTT.

This sequence joins TRBV7-8 and TRBJ2-5; possibly TRBD1 for D (6 bases). This CDR3 is 13 amino acids long. With 2 bases removed from V and 4 bases from J, the gap between germline ends came to 8 bases. CDR1 is SGHVS, CDR2 FQNEAQ, per germline. The CDR3 loop reads CASSLSGVETQYF. The CDR3 coding sequence is TGTGCCAGCAGCTTATCAGGGGTAGAGACCCAGTACTTC.

The chain couples TRBV7-2 to TRBJ2-3; TRBD2 matches 8 bases. Trimming at V came to 6 bases and at J to 4 bases, leaving 9 bases not matched to a gene. The CDR3 has 15 residues. The germline CDR1 and CDR2 sequences are SGHTA and FQGNSA. The CDR3 region is CASRLPGLDSDTQYF. CDR3 DNA sequence: TGTGCCAGCAGGTTACCGGGACTAGATTCAGATACGCAGTATTTT.

The V call is TRBV7-9, the J call TRBJ1-1, with 7 bases aligning to TRBD1. Germline lookup yields CDR1 SEHNR and CDR2 FQNEAQ (reference sequence). This CDR3 has 14 amino acids. V trimming: 5 bases; J trimming: 2 bases; junction bases outside the gene matches: 5. The CDR3 DNA follows: TGTGCCAGCAGCGCGGGACAGCTAAACACTGAAGCTTTCTTT. Translating it yields CASSAGQLNTEAFF.

The chain links TRBV6-4 to TRBJ1-3, with D uncertain. CDR1 is MRHNA, CDR2 SNTAGT, per germline. The CDR3 is 13 amino acids. This chain's CDR3 is CGEGCSSGNTIYF. In nucleotides, the CDR3 is TGTGGTGAGGGCTGCAGCTCTGGAAACACCATATATTTT.

The rearrangement links TRBV2 to TRBJ1-2; D perhaps matches TRBD1 (6 bases). Trimming removed 6 bases from V and 8 bases from J, with 13 bases in between. CDR3 length equals 12 residues. Germline V gives CDR1 SNHLY, CDR2 FYNNEI. The CDR3 reads CASSRGGAGYTF. CDR3 nucleotide sequence: TGTGCCAGCAGCAGGGGCGGTGCCGGCTACACCTTC.

Concerning this clone: A read error likely explains this, since a far larger clone differs by one base. This specimen includes other DNA sequences encoding the same CDR3. The V and J genes are TRBV4-1 and TRBJ1-2; D not certain. This CDR3 has 12 amino acids. V was cut by 5 bases and J by 1 base, with 5 bases left in between. Germline CDR1 MGHRA, CDR2 YSYEKL. This CDR3 is CASSTNNYGYTF. Here the CDR3 DNA reads TGCGCCAGCAGCACCAATAACTATGGCTACACCTTC.

The rearrangement links TRBV19 to TRBJ2-3, with D maybe TRBD2 (5 bases). Germline CDR1 LNHDA, CDR2 SQIVND (reference sequence). This CDR3 is 12 amino acids long. Trimming pared 5 bases from V and 5 bases from J, leaving 8 bases between. The CDR3 nucleotides are TGTGCCAGTAGTTTCGGGATAGATACGCAGTATTTT. As protein: CASSFGIDTQYF.

V and J are TRBV6-4 and TRBJ2-3; 10 bases are a match to TRBD2. The germline V gene encodes CDR1 MRHNA and CDR2 SNTAGT. The CDR3 is 15 amino acids. The junction had 4 bases not matched to a gene; V was cut back by 4 bases and J by 3 bases. The CDR3 loop reads CASSGLAGGTDTQYF. For the CDR3, the DNA is TGTGCCAGCAGTGGACTAGCGGGCGGTACAGATACGCAGTATTTT.